This TCR beta chain derives from a study of blood T cell repertoires in COVID-19 (dated by TCRdb to the early 2020s). Concerning the study at large: Collaborator samples came from the United States, Italy and Spain and covered acute and convalescent phases of COVID-19. The prospective study material was composed of cDNA or gDNA derived from T cells, B-cell-depleted T cells, or PBMCs. The dataset comprised deeply sampled blood TCRbeta repertoires from subjects exposed to, actively infected with, or recovered from COVID-19. The repertoires were released in a freely available public database meant as a resource for research on the immune response to SARS-CoV-2. Samples were obtained from the ongoing ImmuneRACE study (first 160 participants) and from approximately 1,200 subjects provided by 6 global collaborators. Nearly every sample came with metadata listing a de-identified subject ID, COVID-19 status, age in years and sex. Where available, HLA class I and class II types were obtained from metadata supplied by the sample provider rather than from assay-based typing. The full study reports these points: How much clinical and demographic metadata was included differed by source and by participant, and the metadata was provided uncurated.

The collaborating institutions used their own protocols to collect whole blood in K2EDTA tubes. For TCRbeta analysis, collaborators shipped samples as frozen whole blood, isolated PBMCs, or DNA extracted from either of those sample types. For CDR1 and CDR2, the germline V gene lists SGHRS and YFSETQ. V is cut back by 3 bases and J by 5 bases, with 15 bases in the junction unmatched. The CDR3 spans 19 residues, from the cysteine through the phenylalanine. Only CDR3 DNA remains: 57 bases, in frame from the first base. TCRbeta CDR3 regions were amplified from genomic DNA using the immunoSEQ Assay, a bias-controlled multiplex PCR. The authors' pipeline ran thus. The number of nucleated cells in each sample was estimated from the amplification of reference gene primers within the assay. To quantify the absolute abundance of each unique TCRbeta CDR3 rearrangement, sequence reads were collapsed and filtered. For each sample, productive Simpson clonality was calculated by taking the square root of Simpson's diversity index across productive rearrangements. In TCRdb, the immuneACCESS table is reduced to in-frame sequences with V and J assigned. These tables do not hold every clone; where another copy was compared, an unresolved V gene accounts for under half, and the others remain unexplained. V and J calls and clone size are as listed in that table; D and trimming were resolved from the DNA. The sample table holds 400,000 to 500,000 clones, of which about nine tenths were seen once. Jointly, the top ten make up under 1.5% of the sample.

As for this clone: Its specific antigen is unknown. No much larger clonotype is one base removed from it; base qualities were not supplied.

The sequenced sample consisted of peripheral blood. This sequence was found in a woman in her 30s with active or convalescent COVID-19. The chain was built from TRBV5-1 and TRBJ2-5, with 14 junctional bases fitting TRBD2. The sequenced DNA is TGCGCCAGCAGCTCGGCGCTTCCGGGACTAGCGGGGGTCTGGGAGACCCAGTACTTC. Its amino acids are CASSSALPGLAGVWETQYF.